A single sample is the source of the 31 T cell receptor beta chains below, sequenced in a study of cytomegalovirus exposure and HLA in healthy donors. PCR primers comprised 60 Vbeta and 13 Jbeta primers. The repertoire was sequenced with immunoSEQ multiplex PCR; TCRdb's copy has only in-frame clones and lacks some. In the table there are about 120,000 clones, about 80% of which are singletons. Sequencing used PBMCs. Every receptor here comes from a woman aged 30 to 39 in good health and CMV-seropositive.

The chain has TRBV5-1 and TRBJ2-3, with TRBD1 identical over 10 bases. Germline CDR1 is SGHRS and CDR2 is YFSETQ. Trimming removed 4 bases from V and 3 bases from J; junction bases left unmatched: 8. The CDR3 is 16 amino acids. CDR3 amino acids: CASSPNPGQGTDTQYF. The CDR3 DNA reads TGCGCCAGCAGCCCCAATCCGGGACAGGGGACAGATACGCAGTATTTT. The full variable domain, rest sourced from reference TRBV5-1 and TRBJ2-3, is KAGVTQTPRYLIKTRGQQVTLSCSPISGHRSVSWYQQTPGQGLQFLFEYFSETQRNKGNFPGRFSGRQFSNSRSEMNVSTLELGDSALYLCASSPNPGQGTDTQYFGPGTRLTVL.

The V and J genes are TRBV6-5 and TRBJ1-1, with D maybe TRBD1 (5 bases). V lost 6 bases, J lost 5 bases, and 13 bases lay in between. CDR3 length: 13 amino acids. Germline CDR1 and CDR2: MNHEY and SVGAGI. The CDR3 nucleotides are TGTGCCAGCAGACAGGACGGAGGGACTGAAGCTTTCTTT. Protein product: CASRQDGGTEAFF.

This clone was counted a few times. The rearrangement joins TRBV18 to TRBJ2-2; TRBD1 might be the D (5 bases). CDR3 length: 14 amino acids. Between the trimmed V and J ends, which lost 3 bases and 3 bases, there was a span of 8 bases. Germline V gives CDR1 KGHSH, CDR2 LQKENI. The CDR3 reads CASSPPTDTGELFF. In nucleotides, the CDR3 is TGTGCCAGCTCACCTCCGACAGACACCGGGGAGCTGTTTTTT.

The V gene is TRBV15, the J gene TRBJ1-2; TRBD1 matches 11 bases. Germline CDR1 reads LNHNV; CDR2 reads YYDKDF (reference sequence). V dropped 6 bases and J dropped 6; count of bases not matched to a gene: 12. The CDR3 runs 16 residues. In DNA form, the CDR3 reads TGTGCCACCAGTGTAGTAGGACAGGGGGCTCTGGATGGCTACACCTTC. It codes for CATSVVGQGALDGYTF.

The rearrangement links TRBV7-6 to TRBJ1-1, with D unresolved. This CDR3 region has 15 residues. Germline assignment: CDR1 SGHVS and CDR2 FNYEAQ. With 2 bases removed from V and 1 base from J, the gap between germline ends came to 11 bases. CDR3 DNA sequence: TGTGCCAGCAGCTTATCGACACTTCCGAACACTGAAGCTTTCTTT. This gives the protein CASSLSTLPNTEAFF.

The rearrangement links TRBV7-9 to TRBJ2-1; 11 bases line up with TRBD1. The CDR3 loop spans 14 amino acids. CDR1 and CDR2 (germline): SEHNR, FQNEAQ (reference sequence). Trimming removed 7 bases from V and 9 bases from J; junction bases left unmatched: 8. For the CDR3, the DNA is TGTGCCAGCACCTGGGGGACAGGGGGAATTGAGCAGTTCTTC. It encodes CASTWGTGGIEQFF.

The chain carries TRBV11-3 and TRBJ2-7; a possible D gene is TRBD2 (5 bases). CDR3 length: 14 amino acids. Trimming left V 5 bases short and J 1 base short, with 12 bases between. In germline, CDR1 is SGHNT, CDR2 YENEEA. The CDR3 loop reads CASSPAGKSYEQYF. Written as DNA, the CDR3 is TGTGCCAGCAGCCCTGCGGGTAAATCCTACGAGCAGTACTTC.

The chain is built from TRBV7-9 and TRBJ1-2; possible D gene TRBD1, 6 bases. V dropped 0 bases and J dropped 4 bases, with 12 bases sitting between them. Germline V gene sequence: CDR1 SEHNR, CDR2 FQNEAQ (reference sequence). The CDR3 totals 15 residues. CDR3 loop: CASSLAEGEGYGYTF. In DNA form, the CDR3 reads TGTGCCAGCAGCTTAGCGGAGGGGGAGGGCTATGGCTACACCTTC.

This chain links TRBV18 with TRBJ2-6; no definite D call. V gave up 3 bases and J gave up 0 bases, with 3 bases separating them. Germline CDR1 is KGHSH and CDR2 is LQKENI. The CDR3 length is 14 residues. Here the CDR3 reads CASSPSSGANVLTF. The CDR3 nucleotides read TGTGCCAGCTCACCCAGCTCTGGGGCCAACGTCCTGACTTTC.

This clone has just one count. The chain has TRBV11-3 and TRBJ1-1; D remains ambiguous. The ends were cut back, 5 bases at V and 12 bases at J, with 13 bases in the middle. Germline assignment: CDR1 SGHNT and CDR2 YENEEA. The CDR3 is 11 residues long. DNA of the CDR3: TGTGCCAGCAGCCTCGGGGTGAAAACTTTCTTT. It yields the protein CASSLGVKTFF.

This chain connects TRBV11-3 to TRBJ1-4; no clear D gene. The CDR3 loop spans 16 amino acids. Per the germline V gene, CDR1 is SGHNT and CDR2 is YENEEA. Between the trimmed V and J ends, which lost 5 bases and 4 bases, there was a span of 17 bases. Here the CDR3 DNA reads TGTGCCAGCAGCCCTACCGGTGGAGTTAGTAATGAAAAACTGTTTTTT. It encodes CASSPTGGVSNEKLFF.

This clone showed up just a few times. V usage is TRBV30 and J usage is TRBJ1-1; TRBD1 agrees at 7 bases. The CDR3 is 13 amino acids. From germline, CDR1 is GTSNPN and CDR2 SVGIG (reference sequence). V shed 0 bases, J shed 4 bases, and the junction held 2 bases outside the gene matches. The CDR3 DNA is TGTGCCTGGAGTGTACGACAGGGCACTGAAGCTTTCTTT. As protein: CAWSVRQGTEAFF.

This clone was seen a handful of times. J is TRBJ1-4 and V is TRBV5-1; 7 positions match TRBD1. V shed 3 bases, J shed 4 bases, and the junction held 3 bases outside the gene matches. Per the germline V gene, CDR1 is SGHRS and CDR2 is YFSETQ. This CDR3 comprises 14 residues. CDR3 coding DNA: TGCGCCAGCAGCTCTGACAGGGTTAATGAAAAACTGTTTTTT. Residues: CASSSDRVNEKLFF.

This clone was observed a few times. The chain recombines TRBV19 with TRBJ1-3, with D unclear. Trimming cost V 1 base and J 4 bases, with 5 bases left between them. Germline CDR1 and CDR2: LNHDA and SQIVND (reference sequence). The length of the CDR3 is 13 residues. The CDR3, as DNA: TGTGCCAGTAGTATAGCCATGGGAAACACCATATATTTT. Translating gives CASSIAMGNTIYF.

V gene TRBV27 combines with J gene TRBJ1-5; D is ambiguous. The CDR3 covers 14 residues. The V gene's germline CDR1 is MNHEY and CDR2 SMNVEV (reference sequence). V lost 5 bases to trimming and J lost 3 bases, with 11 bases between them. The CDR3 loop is CASSPWALNQPQHF. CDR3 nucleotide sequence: TGTGCCAGCAGTCCATGGGCCCTCAATCAGCCCCAGCATTTT.

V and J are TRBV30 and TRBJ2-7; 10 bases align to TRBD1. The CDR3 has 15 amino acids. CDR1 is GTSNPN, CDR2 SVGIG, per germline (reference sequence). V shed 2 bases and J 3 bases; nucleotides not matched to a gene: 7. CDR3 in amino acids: CAWSSFGDRGYEQYF. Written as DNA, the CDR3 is TGTGCCTGGAGTAGTTTTGGGGACAGGGGCTACGAGCAGTACTTC.

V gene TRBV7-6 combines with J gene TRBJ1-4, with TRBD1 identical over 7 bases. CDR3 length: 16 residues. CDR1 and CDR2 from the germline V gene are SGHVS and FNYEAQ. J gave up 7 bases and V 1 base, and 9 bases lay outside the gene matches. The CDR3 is CASSLGGQGVGEKLFF. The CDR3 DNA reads TGTGCCAGCAGCTTAGGCGGGCAGGGGGTGGGTGAAAAACTGTTTTTT.

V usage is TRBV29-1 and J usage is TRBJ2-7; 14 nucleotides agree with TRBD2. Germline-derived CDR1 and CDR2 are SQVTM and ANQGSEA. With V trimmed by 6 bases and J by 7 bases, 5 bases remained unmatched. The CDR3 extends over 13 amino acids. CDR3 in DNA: TGCAGCGTGCCCCGGACTAGCGGGGGGGAGCAGTACTTC. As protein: CSVPRTSGGEQYF.

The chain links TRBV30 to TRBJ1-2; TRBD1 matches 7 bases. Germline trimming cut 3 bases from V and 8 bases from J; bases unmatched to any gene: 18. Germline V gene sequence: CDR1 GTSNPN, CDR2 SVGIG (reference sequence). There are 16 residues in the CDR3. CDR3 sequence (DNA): TGTGCCTGGAGGATCCCTCTGGGACAGAGGTTGGGAGGCTACACCTTC. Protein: CAWRIPLGQRLGGYTF. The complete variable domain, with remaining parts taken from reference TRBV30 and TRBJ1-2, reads SQTIHQWPATLVQPVGSPLSLECTVEGTSNPNLYWYRQAAGRGLQLLFYSVGIGQISSEVPQNLSASRPQDRQFILSSKKLLLSDSGFYLCAWRIPLGQRLGGYTFGSGTRLTVV.

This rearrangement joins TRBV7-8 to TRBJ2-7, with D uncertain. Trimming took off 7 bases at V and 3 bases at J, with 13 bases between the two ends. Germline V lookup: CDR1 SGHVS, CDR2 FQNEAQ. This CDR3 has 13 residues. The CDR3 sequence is CASTQAIGYEQYF. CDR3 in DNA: TGTGCCAGCACCCAAGCGATTGGCTACGAGCAGTACTTC.

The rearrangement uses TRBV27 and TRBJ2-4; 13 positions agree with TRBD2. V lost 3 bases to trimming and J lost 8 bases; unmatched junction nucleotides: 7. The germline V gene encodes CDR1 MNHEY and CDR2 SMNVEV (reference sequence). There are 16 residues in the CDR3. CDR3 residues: CASSFLGTSGTDIQYF. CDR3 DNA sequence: TGTGCCAGCAGTTTCCTCGGGACTAGCGGGACGGACATTCAGTACTTC.

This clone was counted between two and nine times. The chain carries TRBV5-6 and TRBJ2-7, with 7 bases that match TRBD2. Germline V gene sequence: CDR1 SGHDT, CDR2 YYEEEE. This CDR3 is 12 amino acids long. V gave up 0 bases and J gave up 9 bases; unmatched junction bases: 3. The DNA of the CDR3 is TGTGCCAGCAGCTTGGAAGGGAGGGGGCAGTACTTC. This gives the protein CASSLEGRGQYF.

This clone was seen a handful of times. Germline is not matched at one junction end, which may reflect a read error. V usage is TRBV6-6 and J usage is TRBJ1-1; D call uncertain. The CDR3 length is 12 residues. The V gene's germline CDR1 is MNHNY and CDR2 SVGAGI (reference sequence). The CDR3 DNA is TGTGCCAGCAGTTACTCGACGGGGTCAGCCGACTTT. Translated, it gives CASSYSTGSADF.

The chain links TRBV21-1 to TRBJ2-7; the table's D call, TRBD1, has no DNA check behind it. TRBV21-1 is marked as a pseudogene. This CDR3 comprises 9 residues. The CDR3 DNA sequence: TGTGCCGACAACAGGGTTTTCTACTTC. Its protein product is CADNRVFYF.

The CDR3 DNA reads TGTGCCAGCAACGGAGGGACAGGGGGCGAGGGAGAATTGTTAGGGGAAAAACTGTTTTTT. It translates to CASNGGTGGEGELLGEKLFF. V and J are TRBV28 and TRBJ1-4; 12 nucleotides agree with TRBD1. CDR1 and CDR2 (germline): MDHEN, SYDVKM. V lost 7 bases, J lost 8 bases, and 23 bases stayed unmatched. There are 20 residues in the CDR3.

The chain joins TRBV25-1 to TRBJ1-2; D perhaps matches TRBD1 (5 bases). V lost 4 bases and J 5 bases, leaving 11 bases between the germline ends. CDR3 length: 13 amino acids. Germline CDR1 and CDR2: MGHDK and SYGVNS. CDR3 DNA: TGTGCCAGCAGTGTCCCAGGGCGTTATGGCTACACCTTC. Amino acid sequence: CASSVPGRYGYTF.

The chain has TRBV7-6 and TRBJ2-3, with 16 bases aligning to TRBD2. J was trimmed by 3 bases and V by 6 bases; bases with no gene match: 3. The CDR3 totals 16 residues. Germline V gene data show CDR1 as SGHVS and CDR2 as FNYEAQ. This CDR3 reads CASRGLAGGITDTQYF. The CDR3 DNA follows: TGTGCCAGCAGGGGACTAGCGGGGGGGATAACAGATACGCAGTATTTT.

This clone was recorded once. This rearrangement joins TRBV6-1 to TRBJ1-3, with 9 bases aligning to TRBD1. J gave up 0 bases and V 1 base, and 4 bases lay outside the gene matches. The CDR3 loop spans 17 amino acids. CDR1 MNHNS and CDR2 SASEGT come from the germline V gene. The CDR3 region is CASSEDRTGVSGNTIYF. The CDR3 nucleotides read TGTGCCAGCAGTGAAGATAGGACAGGGGTCTCTGGAAACACCATATATTTT.

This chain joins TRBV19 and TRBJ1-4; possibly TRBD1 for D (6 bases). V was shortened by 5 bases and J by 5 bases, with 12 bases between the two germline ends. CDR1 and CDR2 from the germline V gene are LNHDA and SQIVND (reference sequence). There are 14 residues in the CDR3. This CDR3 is CASSVQGRNEKLFF. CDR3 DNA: TGTGCCAGTAGTGTACAGGGAAGGAATGAAAAACTGTTTTTT.

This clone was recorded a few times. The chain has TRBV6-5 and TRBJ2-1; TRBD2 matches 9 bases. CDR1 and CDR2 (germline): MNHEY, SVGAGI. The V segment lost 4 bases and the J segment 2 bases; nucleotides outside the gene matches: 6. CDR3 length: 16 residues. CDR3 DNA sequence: TGTGCCAGCAGTTCGGTGGCGGGAGGGCCCTACAATGAGCAGTTCTTC. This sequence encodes CASSSVAGGPYNEQFF.

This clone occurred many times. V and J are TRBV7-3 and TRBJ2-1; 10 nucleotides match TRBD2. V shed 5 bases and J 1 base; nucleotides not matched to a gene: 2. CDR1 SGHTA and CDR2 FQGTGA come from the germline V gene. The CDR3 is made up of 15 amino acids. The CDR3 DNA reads TGTGCCAGCAGCCCTAGCGGGGGTTCCTACAATGAGCAGTTCTTC. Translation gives CASSPSGGSYNEQFF.